This passage covers 3 T cell receptor beta chains from one sample sequenced in a study of blood T cell repertoires in COVID-19. Only in-frame clones appear in the TCRdb table, and some are missing; sequencing was by immunoSEQ multiplex PCR. The sample yields approximately 200,000 clones, roughly nine tenths seen once. Material: peripheral blood. All receptors come from a man younger than 40 with acute or convalescent COVID-19.

V is TRBV5-1 and J is TRBJ2-3, with 8 nucleotides matching TRBD2. This CDR3 is 15 amino acids long. CDR1 SGHRS and CDR2 YFSETQ come from the germline V gene. J gave up 2 bases and V 2 bases, and 4 bases lay outside the gene matches. The CDR3 coding sequence is TGCGCCAGCAGCTTCCGGGGGGGCATCACAGATACGCAGTATTTT. Amino acid sequence: CASSFRGGITDTQYF. The full variable domain, in which reference TRBV5-1 and TRBJ2-3 provide the parts outside the CDR3, is KAGVTQTPRYLIKTRGQQVTLSCSPISGHRSVSWYQQTPGQGLQFLFEYFSETQRNKGNFPGRFSGRQFSNSRSEMNVSTLELGDSALYLCASSFRGGITDTQYFGPGTRLTVL.

The chain uses TRBV6-1 and TRBJ2-1, with D possibly matching TRBD2 (6 bases). Germline CDR1 is MNHNS and CDR2 is SASEGT. The CDR3 consists of 17 residues. Trimming took off 1 base at V and 0 bases at J, with 13 bases between the two ends. As DNA, the CDR3 is TGTGCCAGCAGTGAAGACGGTGGTAGCGGCTCCTACAATGAGCAGTTCTTC. This gives the protein CASSEDGGSGSYNEQFF.

This clone was seen more than once but under ten times. The chain couples TRBV30 to TRBJ2-7; TRBD2 aligns across 14 bases. J was trimmed by 3 bases and V by 2 bases; bases with no gene match: 15. The CDR3 is made up of 19 amino acids. Germline V gene lookup returns CDR1 GTSNPN and CDR2 SVGIG (reference sequence). The CDR3 loop reads CAWSPHLPGTSGSLYEQYF. The CDR3 DNA follows: TGTGCCTGGAGTCCACACCTGCCCGGGACTAGCGGGAGTCTCTACGAGCAGTACTTC. The full variable domain, rest sourced from reference TRBV30 and TRBJ2-7, is SQTIHQWPATLVQPVGSPLSLECTVEGTSNPNLYWYRQAAGRGLQLLFYSVGIGQISSEVPQNLSASRPQDRQFILSSKKLLLSDSGFYLCAWSPHLPGTSGSLYEQYFGPGTRLTVT.